This T cell receptor (beta chain) emerged from a study of T cell repertoires in cytomegalovirus infection. Study-level information: Matching HLA type and CMV infection were both indicated by public TCR beta signatures.

For this clonotype: Its antigen is currently unknown.

TCRdb reprocessed the reads via MiXCR and lists one record per CDR3 protein. This table has some 920,000 distinct CDR3 sequences, about 33% appearing once. Germline V CDR1 and CDR2: SNHLY, FYNNEI. The length of the CDR3 is 12 residues. The V end was cut by 4 bases, the J end by 0 bases, with 4 bases between. Whole-study results and caveats: Summed frequency of public TCR beta families distinguished CMV carriers with the relevant HLA.

The rearrangement uses TRBV2 and TRBJ2-7; no clear D. The sequence derives from a human donor in good health (CMV status not recorded). Some clones in this sample may be carry-over from other donors' samples. The material sequenced was cultured CD8+ T cells from PBMCs, taken from culture after CMV antigen stimulation. Here the CDR3 reads CASSGVSYEQYV. The DNA for the CDR3 is TGTGCCAGCAGTGGGGTCTCCTACGAGCAGTACGTC.